This passage covers 31 T cell receptor beta chains from one sample sequenced in a study of PD-1 blockade in classical Hodgkin lymphoma (dated by TCRdb to about 2020). Library preparation used the immunoSEQ multiplex PCR assay. TCRdb retrieved this table from immuneACCESS and kept in-frame rearrangements only. Not all clones are present; in checked studies, unresolved V genes account for under half, and no reason is known for the remainder. A total of tens of thousands of clones appear in this sample, over 80% of them only once. Of the sample, approximately 1.7% is held by the ten largest clones. The intended sense of this specimen's time point label: cycle 1 day 1 (C1D1), immediately before nivolumab initiation. Every trial patient had relapsed following autologous stem cell transplantation, and prior brentuximab vedotin exposure was what differed among cohorts A, B and C. CD4+ T cells were purified from thawed PBMCs by magnetic negative selection with a Miltenyi CD4+ T cell isolation kit.

Source: CD4+ T cells from blood, taken at baseline. The receptors were gathered from a human donor with classical Hodgkin lymphoma.

V gene TRBV4-2 combines with J gene TRBJ1-5; D call uncertain. Between the trimmed V and J ends, which lost 4 bases and 7 bases, there was a span of 14 bases. Germline V gene lookup returns CDR1 LGHNA and CDR2 YNFKEQ. This CDR3 has 14 residues. CDR3 residues: CASSRREVEQPQHF. CDR3 coding DNA: TGTGCCAGCAGCCGGAGAGAGGTGGAGCAGCCCCAGCATTTT.

The rearrangement joins TRBV7-9 to TRBJ1-2; 7 nucleotides align to TRBD1. The CDR3 consists of 13 residues. CDR1 is SEHNR and CDR2 is FQNEAQ in the germline V gene (reference sequence). With 1 base clipped from V and 6 bases from J, the junction kept 2 bases outside the gene matches. The CDR3 DNA sequence: TGTGCCAGCAGCTTAGAGGGGGCAGATGGCTACACCTTC. Amino acid sequence: CASSLEGADGYTF.

V is TRBV18 and J is TRBJ2-5; perhaps TRBD2 as D (6 bases). Germline CDR1 KGHSH, CDR2 LQKENI. V was clipped by 3 bases and J by 9 bases, with 17 bases between them. The CDR3 spans 14 residues. This CDR3 reads CASSPGGQGVAQYF. CDR3 coding DNA: TGTGCCAGCTCACCGGGAGGCCAAGGGGTGGCCCAGTACTTC. The whole variable domain, remainder taken from reference TRBV18 and TRBJ2-5, is NAGVMQNPRHLVRRRGQEARLRCSPMKGHSHVYWYRQLPEEGLKFMVYLQKENIIDESGMPKERFSAEFPKEGPSILRIQQVVRGDSAAYFCASSPGGQGVAQYFGPGTRLLVL.

The J gene is TRBJ2-5, the V gene TRBV11-3; D not certain. The V gene lost 5 bases and the J gene lost 1 base, with 20 bases spanning the gap. The germline V gene encodes CDR1 SGHNT and CDR2 YENEEA. The CDR3 loop spans 17 amino acids. The CDR3 reads CASSTSFPPGIQETQYF. The CDR3 nucleotides read TGTGCCAGCAGCACCTCTTTCCCCCCAGGCATCCAAGAGACCCAGTACTTC.

The rearrangement links TRBV5-1 to TRBJ2-1; tentative D call: TRBD2 (5 bases). V was trimmed by 6 bases and J by 9 bases, leaving 22 bases between them. This CDR3 has 15 residues. The germline gives CDR1 SGHRS, CDR2 YFSETQ. The CDR3 region has the DNA TGCGCCAGCAAAGAGTGGACCGTATCCGAGGGTGAGCAGTTCTTC. Amino acid sequence: CASKEWTVSEGEQFF.

The chain recombines TRBV7-9 with TRBJ2-5; D remains unclear. The V and J ends lost 2 bases and 5 bases respectively, with 6 bases between them. Germline V gene data show CDR1 as SEHNR and CDR2 as FQNEAQ (reference sequence). The CDR3 covers 12 residues. CDR3 DNA sequence: TGTGCCAGCAGCTTAAATTTGGAGACCCAGTACTTC. It specifies CASSLNLETQYF.

The V call is TRBV2, the J call TRBJ2-3; 8 bases are a match to TRBD2. With 9 bases clipped from V and 2 bases from J, the junction kept 10 bases outside the gene matches. The CDR3 spans 15 residues. Germline CDR1 SNHLY, CDR2 FYNNEI. In DNA form, the CDR3 reads TGTGCCAGTCTACGGGGGGGCCGTGACACAGATACGCAGTATTTT. Translated: CASLRGGRDTDTQYF.

This clone was counted between two and nine times. This chain connects TRBV6-5 to TRBJ1-5, with D tentatively TRBD1 (6 bases). V lost 6 bases to trimming and J lost 1 base, with 13 bases between them. The CDR3 length is 15 residues. Per germline, CDR1 MNHEY and CDR2 SVGAGI. CDR3 region: CASRPQGGSNQPQHF. Written as DNA, the CDR3 is TGTGCCAGCAGACCACAGGGCGGGAGCAATCAGCCCCAGCATTTT.

The chain links TRBV29-1 to TRBJ2-7; tentative D call: TRBD1 (6 bases). The CDR3 runs 13 residues. Per germline, CDR1 SQVTM and CDR2 ANQGSEA. V gave up 4 bases and J gave up 6 bases, with 16 bases separating them. The CDR3 bases are TGCAGCGTTGCTGGACAGCTAAATAGCGAGCAGTACTTC. This translates into CSVAGQLNSEQYF.

V is TRBV2 and J is TRBJ1-1, with D possibly TRBD1 on 5 matching bases. The CDR3 is 13 residues long. V shed 3 bases and J shed 1 base, with 6 bases lying between them. Germline assignment: CDR1 SNHLY and CDR2 FYNNEI. The CDR3 DNA sequence: TGTGCCAGCAGTGAGACAGAGAACACTGAAGCTTTCTTT. As protein: CASSETENTEAFF.

In nucleotides, the CDR3 is TGTGCCAGCAGTTACTCGGGGGCGAGGACTGGCTACACCTTC. Translating gives CASSYSGARTGYTF. The rearrangement uses TRBV6-5 and TRBJ1-2; a weak D match, TRBD1 (6 bases). Trimming took 0 bases from V and 7 from J, leaving 12 bases between them. The germline V gene has CDR1 MNHEY and CDR2 SVGAGI. This CDR3 region has 14 residues.

The chain joins TRBV7-2 to TRBJ2-1, with unresolved D. The CDR3 contains 13 residues. The V gene's germline CDR1 is SGHTA and CDR2 FQGNSA. Trimming took 2 bases from V and 5 from J, leaving 7 bases between them. This CDR3 is CASSLPQNNEQFF. In DNA form, the CDR3 reads TGTGCCAGCAGCTTACCCCAGAACAATGAGCAGTTCTTC.

The chain links TRBV9 to TRBJ2-3, with a tentative D call TRBD2 (6 bases). The CDR3 is 15 amino acids. Trimming left V 4 bases short and J 9 bases short, with 21 bases between. Germline V gene sequence: CDR1 SGDLS, CDR2 YYNGEE. The CDR3 DNA sequence: TGTGCCAGCAGCACCCGGGGGACCGGACTGGGGACGCAGTATTTT. Amino acids: CASSTRGTGLGTQYF.

This clone was picked up one time. This chain joins TRBV5-1 and TRBJ2-3, with TRBD2 matching 11 bases. CDR1 is SGHRS, CDR2 YFSETQ, per germline. The CDR3 has 18 residues. Germline trimming cut 0 bases from V and 4 bases from J; bases unmatched to any gene: 10. The CDR3, as DNA: TGCGCCAGCAGCTTGGGGGGGACTAGCGGCTTCTCGGCAGATACGCAGTATTTT. This codes for CASSLGGTSGFSADTQYF. Together with reference TRBV5-1 and TRBJ2-3, the CDR3 gives the full variable domain: KAGVTQTPRYLIKTRGQQVTLSCSPISGHRSVSWYQQTPGQGLQFLFEYFSETQRNKGNFPGRFSGRQFSNSRSEMNVSTLELGDSALYLCASSLGGTSGFSADTQYFGPGTRLTVL.

This chain joins TRBV29-1 and TRBJ1-2; D uncertain. With 7 bases removed from V and 6 bases from J, the gap between germline ends came to 15 bases. The CDR3 length is 12 residues. Per germline, CDR1 SQVTM and CDR2 ANQGSEA. The CDR3 sequence is CSASTGVDGYTF. For the CDR3, the DNA is TGCAGCGCATCAACGGGCGTCGATGGCTACACCTTC.

Written as DNA, the CDR3 is TGTGCCAGCAGCTTAGTCCCCATACGGAACACTGAAGCTTTCTTT. It is translated as CASSLVPIRNTEAFF. This rearrangement joins TRBV7-2 to TRBJ1-1; D remains ambiguous. The CDR3 is 15 amino acids. The germline gives CDR1 SGHTA, CDR2 FQGNSA. V lost 1 base and J lost 1, with 10 bases in between.

The rearrangement links TRBV29-1 to TRBJ1-1; no firm D call. The V gene lost 4 bases and the J gene lost 0 bases, with 9 bases spanning the gap. This CDR3 has 13 residues. Germline V gene data show CDR1 as SQVTM and CDR2 as ANQGSEA. CDR3 sequence (DNA): TGCAGCGTTGCCAGGACGGTGAACACTGAAGCTTTCTTT. Translated: CSVARTVNTEAFF.

V and J are TRBV18 and TRBJ1-6; 10 positions match TRBD1. The CDR3 spans 18 residues. Germline values: CDR1 KGHSH, CDR2 LQKENI. Germline trimming cut 2 bases from V and 9 bases from J; bases unmatched to any gene: 13. The DNA for the CDR3 is TGTGCCAGCTCACCAACCGGACCATCGACAGGGGGCAGTTCACCCCTCCACTTT. Encoded protein: CASSPTGPSTGGSSPLHF.

V gene TRBV5-1 combines with J gene TRBJ1-2, with D hard to call. CDR1 and CDR2 (germline): SGHRS, YFSETQ. This CDR3 comprises 13 residues. V was cut by 0 bases and J by 4 bases, with 7 bases left in between. DNA for the CDR3: TGCGCCAGCAGCTTGGGGGCCTCCTATGGCTACACCTTC. This translates into CASSLGASYGYTF.

The chain carries TRBV11-3 and TRBJ1-2, with 12 bases lining up with TRBD1. Germline CDR1 and CDR2: SGHNT and YENEEA. The J segment lost 5 bases and the V segment lost 5 bases, leaving 6 bases of the junction unmatched. The CDR3 has 15 residues. DNA for the CDR3: TGTGCCAGCAGCCTCCGGGACAGGGGGCTTTATGGCTACACCTTC. It specifies CASSLRDRGLYGYTF. Drawing the rest from reference TRBV11-3 and TRBJ1-2, the complete variable domain is EAGVVQSPRYKIIEKKQPVAFWCNPISGHNTLYWYLQNLGQGPELLIRYENEEAVDDSQLPKDRFSAERLKGVDSTLKIQPAELGDSAVYLCASSLRDRGLYGYTFGSGTRLTVV.

This chain connects TRBV30 to TRBJ2-7; no firm D call. Germline CDR1 is GTSNPN and CDR2 is SVGIG (reference sequence). Trimming pared 5 bases from V and 3 bases from J, leaving 8 bases between. The CDR3 extends over 11 amino acids. CDR3 in amino acids: CAWGSYYEQYF. In DNA, the CDR3 is TGTGCCTGGGGTTCATACTACGAGCAGTACTTC.

The chain couples TRBV28 to TRBJ1-1, with TRBD1 identical over 7 bases. This CDR3 is 12 amino acids long. With 6 bases clipped from V and 7 bases from J, the junction kept 5 bases outside the gene matches. Per germline, CDR1 MDHEN and CDR2 SYDVKM. The CDR3 bases are TGTGCCAGCAGGTCGACAGGGCTTGAAGCTTTCTTT. This encodes CASRSTGLEAFF.

This chain uses TRBV5-8 with TRBJ2-5, with D tentatively TRBD1 or TRBD2 (6 bases each). Trimming shortened V by 3 bases and J by 2 bases, and 20 bases separated the two germline ends. Germline assignment: CDR1 SGHTS and CDR2 YDEGEE. CDR3 length: 17 amino acids. CDR3 loop: CASSSGGWGPRQETQYF. The CDR3 bases are TGTGCCAGCAGCTCCGGGGGATGGGGGCCCAGACAAGAGACCCAGTACTTC.

The chain couples TRBV7-2 to TRBJ1-4, with a possible D match to TRBD1 (5 bases). Trimming took 5 bases from V and 6 from J, leaving 10 bases between them. This CDR3 is built from 13 residues. The germline gives CDR1 SGHTA, CDR2 FQGNSA. This chain's CDR3 is CASSRDWDEKLFF. In nucleotides, the CDR3 is TGTGCCAGCAGCCGGGACTGGGATGAAAAACTGTTTTTT. The full variable domain, rest sourced from reference TRBV7-2 and TRBJ1-4, is GAGVSQSPSNKVTEKGKDVELRCDPISGHTALYWYRQSLGQGLEFLIYFQGNSAPDKSGLPSDRFSAERTGGSVSTLTIQRTQQEDSAVYLCASSRDWDEKLFFGSGTQLSVL.

The CDR3 loop is CASSQDGDGSPLHF. Written as DNA, the CDR3 is TGCGCCAGCAGCCAAGATGGGGATGGTTCACCCCTCCACTTT. The genes are TRBV4-3 and TRBJ1-6, with D hard to call. This CDR3 region has 14 residues. CDR1 and CDR2 from the germline V gene are LGHNA and YSLEER. Trimming took 0 bases from V and 9 from J, leaving 9 bases between them.

The chain couples TRBV15 to TRBJ1-2; 8 nucleotides agree with TRBD1. The germline gives CDR1 LNHNV, CDR2 YYDKDF (reference sequence). With 2 bases clipped from V and 6 bases from J, the junction kept 2 bases outside the gene matches. This CDR3 has 13 residues. The CDR3 is CATSRYRGNGYTF. CDR3 DNA sequence: TGTGCCACCAGCAGATACAGGGGGAATGGCTACACCTTC.

The chain recombines TRBV7-2 with TRBJ1-4; D is uncertain. Trimming took 5 bases from V and 5 from J, leaving 12 bases between them. CDR3 length equals 14 residues. The V gene's germline CDR1 is SGHTA and CDR2 FQGNSA. The CDR3 sequence: CASSRASLNEKLFF. CDR3 DNA: TGTGCCAGCAGCCGAGCTTCTCTGAATGAAAAACTGTTTTTT. The variable domain in full, with the rest retrieved from reference TRBV7-2 and TRBJ1-4, is GAGVSQSPSNKVTEKGKDVELRCDPISGHTALYWYRQSLGQGLEFLIYFQGNSAPDKSGLPSDRFSAERTGGSVSTLTIQRTQQEDSAVYLCASSRASLNEKLFFGSGTQLSVL.

V and J are TRBV5-4 and TRBJ1-4; D remains unclear. Germline V CDR1 and CDR2: SGHNT, YYREEE (reference sequence). The CDR3 has 15 residues. Trimming cost V 4 bases and J 4 bases, with 14 bases left between them. The CDR3 sequence: CASSDRTESNEKLFF. CDR3 DNA sequence: TGTGCCAGCAGCGACCGGACGGAAAGTAATGAAAAACTGTTTTTT. Based on the CDR3 plus reference TRBV5-4 and TRBJ1-4, the full variable domain is ETGVTQSPTHLIKTRGQQVTLRCSSQSGHNTVSWYQQALGQGPQFIFQYYREEENGRGNFPPRFSGLQFPNYSSELNVNALELDDSALYLCASSDRTESNEKLFFGSGTQLSVL.

The chain employs TRBV7-2 and TRBJ1-2; D perhaps matches TRBD1 (5 bases). Looked up from germline, CDR1 is SGHTA and CDR2 is FQGNSA. Deletions cut 4 bases from V and 4 bases from J, with 10 bases between. This CDR3 spans 13 amino acids. CDR3: CASSWDSFYGYTF. The CDR3 region has the DNA TGTGCCAGCAGCTGGGACTCTTTCTATGGCTACACCTTC.

The rearrangement uses TRBV9 and TRBJ2-5; a weak D match, TRBD2 (6 bases). V was shortened by 2 bases and J by 4 bases, with 18 bases between the two germline ends. The CDR3 covers 16 residues. Germline V gene lookup returns CDR1 SGDLS and CDR2 YYNGEE. The CDR3 loop is CASSVGGTVARETQYF. As DNA, the CDR3 is TGTGCCAGCAGCGTCGGGGGAACAGTGGCAAGAGAGACCCAGTACTTC.

This chain uses TRBV11-2 with TRBJ2-3; no clear D. Trimming pared 4 bases from V and 6 bases from J, leaving 11 bases between. This CDR3 is 13 amino acids long. Germline V gene lookup returns CDR1 SGHAT and CDR2 FQNNGV. Here the CDR3 DNA reads TGTGCCAGCAGCTGGTTGGAGCACGATACGCAGTATTTT. It translates to CASSWLEHDTQYF.